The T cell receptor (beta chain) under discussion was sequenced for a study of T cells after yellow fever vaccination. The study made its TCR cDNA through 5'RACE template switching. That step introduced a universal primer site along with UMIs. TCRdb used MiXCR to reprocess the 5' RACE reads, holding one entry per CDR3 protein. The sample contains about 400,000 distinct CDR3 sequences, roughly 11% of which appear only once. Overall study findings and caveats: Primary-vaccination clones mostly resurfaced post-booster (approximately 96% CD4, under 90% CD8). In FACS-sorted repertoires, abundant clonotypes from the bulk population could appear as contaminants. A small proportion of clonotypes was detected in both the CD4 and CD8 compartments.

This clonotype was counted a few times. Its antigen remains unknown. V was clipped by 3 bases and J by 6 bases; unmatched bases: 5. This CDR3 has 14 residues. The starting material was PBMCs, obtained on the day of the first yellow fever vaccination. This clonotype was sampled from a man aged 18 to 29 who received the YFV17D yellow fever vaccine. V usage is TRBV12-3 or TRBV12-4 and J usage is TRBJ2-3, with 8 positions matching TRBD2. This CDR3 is CASSFRGGWDTQYF. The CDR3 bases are TGTGCCAGCAGTTTCCGGGGGGGCTGGGATACGCAGTATTTT.